The clone carrying this TCR beta chain showed up just once. Its antigen is unknown. Germline is not matched at one junction end, which may reflect a read error. This sample is part of a study of blood T cells in healthy people across ages. Study-wide results and caveats: Across the age range, TCR beta diversity per million T cells fell in a roughly linear way.

The second PCR ran roughly 7 to 11 cycles with a sample-barcoded 5' primer and J-beta primers. TCRdb re-called the 5' RACE reads with MiXCR, one entry per CDR3 protein. The repertoire includes more than 650,000 distinct CDR3 sequences, roughly 50% of them detected once, and around 40% sits in the top ten. The CDR3 is 15 amino acids. Germline V lookup: CDR1 MDHEN, CDR2 SYDVKM. The donors, aged roughly 6 to 95, were healthy Caucasians from Russia. Roughly 10 milliliters was the volume of peripheral blood drawn from each donor. Per sample, at least 6 micrograms of total RNA were extracted. Sequencing input: blood. This chain links TRBV28 with TRBJ2-1, with 8 bases fitting TRBD1. This clonotype originated in a man aged 80 or over in good health. CDR3 region: CASRIQGGSYNERYF. CDR3 DNA: TGTGCCAGCAGGATACAGGGGGGCTCCTACAATGAGCGGTACTTC. The entire variable domain, with the rest obtained from reference TRBV28 and TRBJ2-1, is as follows: DVKVTQSSRYLVKRTGEKVFLECVQDMDHENMFWYRQDPGLGLRLIYFSYDVKMKEKGDIPEGYSVSREKKERFSLILESASTNQTSMYLCASRIQGGSYNERYFGPGTRLTVL.